The 27 T cell receptor beta chains given below trace back to one sample, sequenced in a study of metastatic and nonmetastatic thyroid tumors. TCRdb called clones again from the PCR reads with MiXCR. In the table there are about 43,000 clones, roughly 3.1% of which are singletons. Patients were all untreated before their thyroid surgery. Input material: blood. These receptor sequences come from a female donor with papillary thyroid cancer or a benign thyroid nodule (not recorded which). Some clones in this sample may be carry-over from other donors' samples.

The table lists this clone with a few counts. V and J are TRBV20-1 and TRBJ2-7, with 12 bases lining up with TRBD2. CDR3 length equals 13 residues. The V gene end was trimmed by 6 bases and the J gene end by 7 bases; junction bases not matched to a gene: 7. Looked up from germline, CDR1 is DFQATT and CDR2 is SNEGSKA (reference sequence). CDR3 bases: TGCAGTGCACGACTAGCGGGAGTGCAAGAGCAGTACTTC. This sequence encodes CSARLAGVQEQYF.

The rearrangement links TRBV6-2 or TRBV6-3 to TRBJ2-3, with D perhaps given as TRBD1 or TRBD2 (5 bases each). The CDR3 is 15 residues long. Trimming shortened V by 6 bases and J by 6 bases, and 19 bases separated the two germline ends. Germline V gene sequence: CDR1 MNHEY, CDR2 SVGEGT. CDR3 nucleotides: TGTGCCAGCAGACCCCGACGGGACCCCCTTGATACGCAGTATTTT. It encodes CASRPRRDPLDTQYF.

This clone has just a few counts. The CDR3 reads CASSGQGTDTQYF. The CDR3 region has the DNA TGTGCCAGCAGTGGACAGGGCACAGATACGCAGTATTTT. The chain joins TRBV6-1 to TRBJ2-3, with TRBD1 as a possible D gene (6 bases). The CDR3 is 13 amino acids. Germline CDR1 is MNHNS and CDR2 is SASEGT. Trimming took 4 bases from V and 1 from J, leaving 6 bases between them.

This clone was seen a few times. CDR3 sequence reads: CASSPEGYGYTF. CDR3 DNA sequence: TGTGCCAGCAGCCCGGAGGGGTATGGCTACACCTTC. The V call is TRBV11-3, the J call TRBJ1-2; D is possibly TRBD1 (5 bases). The CDR3 is 12 amino acids. The germline V gene encodes CDR1 SGHNT and CDR2 YENEEA. Trimming removed 5 bases at V and 5 bases at J, with 9 bases between.

By sample fraction, this clone is medium-sized. The chain links TRBV5-1 to TRBJ1-2; 7 bases map to TRBD1. From germline, CDR1 is SGHRS and CDR2 YFSETQ. V was clipped by 3 bases and J by 5 bases; unmatched bases: 10. The CDR3 sequence is 15 residues long. The CDR3 DNA is TGCGCCAGCAGCTGGGAGACAGGGTCGGGATATGGCTACACCTTC. This encodes CASSWETGSGYGYTF.

This chain uses TRBV6-9 with TRBJ2-5, with 8 bases identical to TRBD1. The CDR3 is made up of 13 amino acids. CDR1 is MNHGY and CDR2 is SVAAGI in the germline V gene. The junction had 5 bases not matched to a gene; V was cut back by 6 bases and J by 5 bases. The CDR3 DNA follows: TGTGCCAGCAGCCGCCGGGACAGGGAGACCCAGTACTTC. The encoded protein is CASSRRDRETQYF.

With respect to this clone: Its ends do not fully match the called genes, so a read error is possible. The CDR3 is CASSFPNYDEQFF. The CDR3 nucleotides are TGTGCCAGCAGTTTCCCAAACTACGATGAGCAGTTCTTC. The rearrangement joins TRBV12-3 or TRBV12-4 to TRBJ2-1; D remains ambiguous. CDR3 size: 13 residues.

This clone was picked up many times. This chain joins TRBV5-1 and TRBJ1-2; D might be TRBD1 (5 bases). The V gene lost 1 base and the J gene lost 8 bases, with 21 bases spanning the gap. This CDR3 contains 16 residues. The germline V gene has CDR1 SGHRS and CDR2 YFSETQ. The CDR3: CASSLSMGRPWLGYTF. Here the CDR3 DNA reads TGCGCCAGCAGCTTGTCTATGGGGCGCCCATGGCTGGGCTACACCTTC. Supplemented by reference TRBV5-1 and TRBJ1-2, the full variable domain reads KAGVTQTPRYLIKTRGQQVTLSCSPISGHRSVSWYQQTPGQGLQFLFEYFSETQRNKGNFPGRFSGRQFSNSRSEMNVSTLELGDSALYLCASSLSMGRPWLGYTFGSGTRLTVV.

This clone was observed at least ten times. The chain uses TRBV20-1 and TRBJ2-3; 10 bases map to TRBD1. The CDR3 is 17 amino acids. From germline, CDR1 is DFQATT and CDR2 SNEGSKA (reference sequence). V trimming: 0 bases; J trimming: 1 base; junction bases outside the gene matches: 7. The CDR3 bases are TGCAGTGCTAGAGATCTCTTTGGGACAGGGGGCACAGATACGCAGTATTTT. Its translation is CSARDLFGTGGTDTQYF.

In this sample, this clone turned up many times. V gene TRBV10-3 combines with J gene TRBJ2-3, with 9 bases matching TRBD1. The V gene's germline CDR1 is ENHRY and CDR2 SYGVKD. This CDR3 contains 15 residues. The junction had 7 bases not matched to a gene; V was cut back by 6 bases and J by 3 bases. The CDR3 coding sequence is TGTGCCATCAGGACTACAGGGGGCAAGACAGATACGCAGTATTTT. Translation gives CAIRTTGGKTDTQYF.

Only a few counts were recorded for this clone. V usage is TRBV6-1 and J usage is TRBJ2-7; tentatively, D is TRBD1 (6 bases). Germline V lookup: CDR1 MNHNS, CDR2 SASEGT. V was trimmed by 5 bases and J by 3 bases, leaving 14 bases between them. This CDR3 comprises 14 residues. Here the CDR3 reads CASSTREGGYEQYF. The DNA for the CDR3 is TGTGCCAGCAGTACCCGTGAAGGGGGCTACGAGCAGTACTTC.

This clone was found many times. Different DNA sequences within this sample yield the same CDR3. The chain employs TRBV27 and TRBJ2-2; D is ambiguous. The CDR3 is 13 residues long. V gave up 5 bases and J gave up 2 bases, with 6 bases separating them. The germline gives CDR1 MNHEY, CDR2 SMNVEV (reference sequence). CDR3 loop: CASSLRNTGELFF. In nucleotides, the CDR3 is TGTGCCAGCAGTCTCCGAAACACCGGGGAGCTGTTTTTT.

At least ten counts were recorded for this clone. V and J are TRBV6-5 and TRBJ1-2, with no clear D. Per germline, CDR1 MNHEY and CDR2 SVGAGI. The ends were cut back, 0 bases at V and 4 bases at J, with 9 bases in the middle. This CDR3 has 14 amino acids. The CDR3 nucleotides are TGTGCCAGCAGTTACTCAACTGACGGCTATGGCTACACCTTC. Protein: CASSYSTDGYGYTF.

The chain is built from TRBV24-1 and TRBJ2-1; TRBD1 or TRBD2 may be the D gene (5 bases each). The CDR3 spans 15 residues. CDR1 is KGHDR and CDR2 is SFDVKD in the germline V gene. Trimming stripped 4 bases from V and 8 bases from J, with 17 bases between. This CDR3 reads CATSDRDPIVDEQFF. The CDR3 DNA follows: TGTGCCACCAGTGACCGGGACCCAATTGTGGATGAGCAGTTCTTC.

This clone was recorded at least ten times. The rearrangement uses TRBV20-1 and TRBJ1-1; D is ambiguous. Germline V gives CDR1 DFQATT, CDR2 SNEGSKA (reference sequence). The CDR3 loop spans 13 amino acids. With 3 bases removed from V and 0 bases from J, the gap between germline ends came to 8 bases. This CDR3 reads CSASETLNTEAFF. The CDR3 DNA follows: TGCAGTGCTAGTGAGACTTTGAACACTGAAGCTTTCTTT.

This clone has only a few counts. The genes are TRBV6-1 and TRBJ2-7, with D possibly matching TRBD1 (5 bases). CDR3 size: 15 residues. From germline, CDR1 is MNHNS and CDR2 SASEGT. Trimming pared 1 base from V and 2 bases from J, leaving 12 bases between. The CDR3 nucleotides are TGTGCCAGCAGTGAAGATGGGGCCGCCGCCTACGAGCAGTACTTC. This translates into CASSEDGAAAYEQYF.

This clone showed up many times. The chain couples TRBV20-1 to TRBJ2-5; 8 bases are a match to TRBD2. Trimming took 3 bases from V and 3 from J; bases not matched to a gene: 12. The length of the CDR3 is 16 residues. CDR1 DFQATT and CDR2 SNEGSKA come from the germline V gene (reference sequence). The CDR3 nucleotides are TGCAGTGCTAGTTCGAGTAGCGGGGCGTGGGAAGAGACCCAGTACTTC. This codes for CSASSSSGAWEETQYF.

This clone was detected a few times. The V gene is TRBV10-3, the J gene TRBJ1-4; 8 bases match TRBD1. Germline assignment: CDR1 ENHRY and CDR2 SYGVKD. J gave up 0 bases and V 10 bases, and 7 bases lay outside the gene matches. This CDR3 contains 15 residues. Written as DNA, the CDR3 is TGTGCCACAACAGGGGGTATCGCAACTAATGAAAAACTGTTTTTT. Its protein is CATTGGIATNEKLFF.

This clone was observed at least ten times. Other DNA sequences in this specimen translate into the identical CDR3. V and J are TRBV6-5 and TRBJ2-5; TRBD1 matches at 10 bases. The trim removed 0 bases at V and 5 bases at J, leaving 3 bases unmatched. CDR1 and CDR2 (germline): MNHEY, SVGAGI. This CDR3 has 15 residues. The CDR3 protein is CASSYSTGGAETQYF. The CDR3 coding sequence is TGTGCCAGCAGTTACTCGACAGGGGGCGCGGAGACCCAGTACTTC.

This clone was seen only a few times. J is TRBJ2-7 and V is TRBV6-1; 9 bases align to TRBD1. The CDR3 sequence is 15 residues long. From germline, CDR1 is MNHNS and CDR2 SASEGT. The V and J ends lost 6 bases and 6 bases, in that order; junction bases with no gene match: 12. CDR3 DNA sequence: TGTGCCAGCAGGCCCCCACAGGGGGCGCTCTCCGAGCAGTACTTC. This codes for CASRPPQGALSEQYF.

This clone occurred many times. This chain links TRBV7-9 with TRBJ1-2; 7 bases are shared with TRBD1. Germline-derived CDR1 and CDR2 are SEHNR and FQNEAQ (reference sequence). The CDR3 has 15 residues. J was trimmed by 7 bases and V by 5 bases; bases with no gene match: 13. CDR3 coding DNA: TGTGCCAGCAGCCCGACAGGGATCCCCGACAGTGGCTACACCTTC. Protein: CASSPTGIPDSGYTF.

This clone was detected many times. At the DNA level, this CDR3 is encoded by other sequences in the same sample as well. V usage is TRBV6-1 and J usage is TRBJ1-2; 8 nucleotides align to TRBD1. Germline CDR1 MNHNS, CDR2 SASEGT. This CDR3 is built from 13 residues. With V trimmed by 6 bases and J by 3 bases, 3 bases remained unmatched. Here the CDR3 DNA reads TGTGCCAGCAGATCGACAGGGGACTATGGCTACACCTTC. Translating gives CASRSTGDYGYTF.

Only a few counts were recorded for this clone. The CDR3 loop is CSARDASGRSYNEQFF. Written as DNA, the CDR3 is TGCAGTGCTAGAGATGCTAGCGGGAGGTCCTACAATGAGCAGTTCTTC. The rearrangement uses TRBV20-1 and TRBJ2-1; 11 nucleotides line up with TRBD2. The J segment lost 1 base and the V segment lost 0 bases, leaving 2 bases of the junction unmatched. The CDR3 runs to 16 residues. Germline V gives CDR1 DFQATT, CDR2 SNEGSKA (reference sequence).

This clone appeared many times. The rearrangement links TRBV28 to TRBJ2-5, with 8 positions matching TRBD1. The ends lost 5 bases at V and 4 bases at J; junction bases unmatched: 6. CDR3 length equals 14 residues. CDR1 MDHEN and CDR2 SYDVKM come from the germline V gene. CDR3 sequence: CASSLGTGGETQYF. CDR3 in DNA: TGTGCCAGCAGTCTTGGGACAGGCGGAGAGACCCAGTACTTC. Together with reference TRBV28 and TRBJ2-5, the CDR3 gives the full variable domain: DVKVTQSSRYLVKRTGEKVFLECVQDMDHENMFWYRQDPGLGLRLIYFSYDVKMKEKGDIPEGYSVSREKKERFSLILESASTNQTSMYLCASSLGTGGETQYFGPGTRLLVL.

The rearrangement uses TRBV19 and TRBJ2-7; perhaps TRBD1 as D (6 bases). The CDR3 spans 14 residues. The V gene's germline CDR1 is LNHDA and CDR2 SQIVND (reference sequence). Trimming cost V 4 bases and J 3 bases, with 13 bases left between them. CDR3 amino acids: CASSTRDNHYEQYF. The CDR3 DNA reads TGTGCCAGTAGTACACGGGACAACCACTACGAGCAGTACTTC.

This clone has only a few counts. The chain combines TRBV6-1 with TRBJ1-1, with TRBD1 matching over 7 bases. The CDR3 has 14 residues. The V gene's germline CDR1 is MNHNS and CDR2 SASEGT. V dropped 4 bases and J dropped 7; count of bases not matched to a gene: 9. The chain's CDR3 is CASSGQGYLIEAFF. CDR3 DNA sequence: TGTGCCAGCAGTGGACAGGGCTACTTAATTGAAGCTTTCTTT.

This clone was seen many times. The CDR3 DNA reads as TGTGCCTGGACCCCCCCTAGGGGGATGGGGTCCTACGAGCAGTACTTC. This translates into CAWTPPRGMGSYEQYF. The J gene is TRBJ2-7, the V gene TRBV30, with D perhaps matching TRBD1 (6 bases). V gave up 4 bases and J gave up 1 base, with 20 bases separating them. Per germline, CDR1 GTSNPN and CDR2 SVGIG (reference sequence). The CDR3 covers 16 residues. Drawing the rest from reference TRBV30 and TRBJ2-7, the complete variable domain is SQTIHQWPATLVQPVGSPLSLECTVEGTSNPNLYWYRQAAGRGLQLLFYSVGIGQISSEVPQNLSASRPQDRQFILSSKKLLLSDSGFYLCAWTPPRGMGSYEQYFGPGTRLTVT.